The source of this TCR beta chain is a study of T cell repertoires in cytomegalovirus infection. TCRdb reprocessed the reads with MiXCR, giving one entry per CDR3 protein. This sample has about 85,000 distinct CDR3 sequences, with 40% to 50% found just once. A remark on this clonotype: Its antigen is still unknown.

This clonotype was sampled from a human donor in good health (CMV status not recorded). Some clones in this sample may be carry-over from other donors' samples. Sequencing used CD8+ T cells from cultured PBMCs, obtained from culture after CMV antigen stimulation.

CDR3 region: CASRISGSRDEQFF. DNA for the CDR3: TGTGCCAGCAGAATAAGCGGGAGTCGCGATGAGCAGTTCTTC. The rearrangement links TRBV27 to TRBJ2-1; TRBD2 agrees at 8 bases. V lost 6 bases, J lost 8 bases, and 9 bases stayed unmatched. The CDR3 consists of 14 residues. Germline lookup yields CDR1 MNHEY and CDR2 SMNVEV (reference sequence).